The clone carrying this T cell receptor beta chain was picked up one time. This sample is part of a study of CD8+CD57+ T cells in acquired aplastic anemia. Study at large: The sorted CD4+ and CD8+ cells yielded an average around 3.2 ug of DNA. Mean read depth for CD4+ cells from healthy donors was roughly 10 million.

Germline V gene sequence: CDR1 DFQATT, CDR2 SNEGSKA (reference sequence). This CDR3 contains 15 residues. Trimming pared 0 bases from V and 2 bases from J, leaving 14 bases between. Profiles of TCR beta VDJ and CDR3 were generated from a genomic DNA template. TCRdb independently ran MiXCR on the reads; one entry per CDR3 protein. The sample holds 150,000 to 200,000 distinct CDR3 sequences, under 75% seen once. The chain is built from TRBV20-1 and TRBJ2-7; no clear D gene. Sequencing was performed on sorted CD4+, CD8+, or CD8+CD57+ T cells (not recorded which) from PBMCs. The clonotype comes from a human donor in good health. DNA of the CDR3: TGCAGTGCTAGAGATGTCAGGAGCCTACCCTACGAGCAGTACTTC. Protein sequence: CSARDVRSLPYEQYF.